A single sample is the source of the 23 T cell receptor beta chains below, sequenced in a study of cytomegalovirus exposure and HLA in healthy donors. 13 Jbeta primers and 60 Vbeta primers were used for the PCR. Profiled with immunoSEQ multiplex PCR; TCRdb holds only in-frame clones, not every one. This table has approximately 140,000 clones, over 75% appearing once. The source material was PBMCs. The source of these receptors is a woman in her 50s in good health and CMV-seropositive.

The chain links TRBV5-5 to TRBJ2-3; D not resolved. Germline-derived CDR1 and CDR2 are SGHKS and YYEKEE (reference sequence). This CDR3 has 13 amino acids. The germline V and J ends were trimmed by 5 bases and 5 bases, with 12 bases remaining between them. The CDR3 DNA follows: TGTGCCAGCAGTTCTCAGGCTGTAGATACGCAGTATTTT. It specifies CASSSQAVDTQYF.

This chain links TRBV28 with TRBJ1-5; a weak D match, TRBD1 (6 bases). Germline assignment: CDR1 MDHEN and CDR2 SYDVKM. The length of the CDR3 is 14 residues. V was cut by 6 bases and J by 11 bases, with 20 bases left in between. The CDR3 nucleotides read TGTGCCAGCAGCTCATACGGGACAATTATGGCCCAGCATTTT. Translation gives CASSSYGTIMAQHF.

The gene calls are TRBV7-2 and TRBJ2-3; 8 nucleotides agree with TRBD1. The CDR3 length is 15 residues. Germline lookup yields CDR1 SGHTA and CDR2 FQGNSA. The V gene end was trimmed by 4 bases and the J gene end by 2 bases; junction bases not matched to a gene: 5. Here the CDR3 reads CASSSRGRFTDTQYF. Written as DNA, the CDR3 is TGTGCCAGCAGCTCCAGGGGGCGTTTCACAGATACGCAGTATTTT.

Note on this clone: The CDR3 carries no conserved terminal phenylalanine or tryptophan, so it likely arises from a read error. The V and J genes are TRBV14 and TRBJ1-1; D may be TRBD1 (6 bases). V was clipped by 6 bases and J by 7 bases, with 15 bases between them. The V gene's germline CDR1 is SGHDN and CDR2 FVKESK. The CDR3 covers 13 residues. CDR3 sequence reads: CASRAGEYGEAFL. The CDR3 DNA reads TGTGCCAGCAGGGCAGGGGAGTACGGTGAAGCTTTCCTT.

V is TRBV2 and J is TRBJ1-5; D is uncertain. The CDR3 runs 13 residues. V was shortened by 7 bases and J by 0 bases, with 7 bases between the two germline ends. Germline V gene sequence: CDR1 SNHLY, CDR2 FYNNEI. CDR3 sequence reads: CASTTDSNQPQHF. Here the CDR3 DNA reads TGTGCCAGCACTACAGATAGCAATCAGCCCCAGCATTTT.

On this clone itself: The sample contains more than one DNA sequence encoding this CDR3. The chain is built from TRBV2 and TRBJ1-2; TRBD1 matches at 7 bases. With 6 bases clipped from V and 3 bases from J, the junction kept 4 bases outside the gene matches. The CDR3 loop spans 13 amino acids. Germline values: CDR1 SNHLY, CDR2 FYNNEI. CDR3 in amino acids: CASSRQGYYGYTF. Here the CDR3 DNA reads TGTGCCAGCAGCCGACAGGGATACTATGGCTACACCTTC.

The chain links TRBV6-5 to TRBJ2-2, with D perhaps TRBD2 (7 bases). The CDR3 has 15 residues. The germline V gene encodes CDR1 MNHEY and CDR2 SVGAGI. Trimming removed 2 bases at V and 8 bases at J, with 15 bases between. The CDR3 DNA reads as TGTGCCAGCAGTTACCACGCGGGGGCCACGGGGGAGCTGTTTTTT. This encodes CASSYHAGATGELFF.

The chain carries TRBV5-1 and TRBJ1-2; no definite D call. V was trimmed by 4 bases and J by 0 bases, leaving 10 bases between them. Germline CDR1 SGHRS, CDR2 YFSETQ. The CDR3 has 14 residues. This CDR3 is CASSEVEANYGYTF. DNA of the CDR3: TGCGCCAGCAGCGAGGTGGAGGCTAACTATGGCTACACCTTC.

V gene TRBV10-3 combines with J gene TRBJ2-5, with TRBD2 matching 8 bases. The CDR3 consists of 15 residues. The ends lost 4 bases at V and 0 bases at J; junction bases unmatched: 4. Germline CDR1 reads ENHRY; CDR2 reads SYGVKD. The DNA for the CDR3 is TGTGCCATCAGTGGGGGAGCGGGGGACCAAGAGACCCAGTACTTC. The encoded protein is CAISGGAGDQETQYF.

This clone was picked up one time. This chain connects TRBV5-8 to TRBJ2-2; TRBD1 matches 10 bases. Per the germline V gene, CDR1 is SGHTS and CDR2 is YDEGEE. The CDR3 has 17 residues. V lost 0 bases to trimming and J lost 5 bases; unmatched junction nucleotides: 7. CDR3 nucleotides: TGTGCCAGCAGCTTGGGCGCCGGGACAGGGGTGACCGGGGAGCTGTTTTTT. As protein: CASSLGAGTGVTGELFF.

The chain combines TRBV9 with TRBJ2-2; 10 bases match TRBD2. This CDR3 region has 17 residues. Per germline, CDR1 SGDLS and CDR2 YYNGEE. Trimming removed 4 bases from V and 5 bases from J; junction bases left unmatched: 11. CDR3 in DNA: TGTGCCAGCAGCCCCCACAAGGAACTAGCGGGAACCGGGGAGCTGTTTTTT. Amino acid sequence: CASSPHKELAGTGELFF.

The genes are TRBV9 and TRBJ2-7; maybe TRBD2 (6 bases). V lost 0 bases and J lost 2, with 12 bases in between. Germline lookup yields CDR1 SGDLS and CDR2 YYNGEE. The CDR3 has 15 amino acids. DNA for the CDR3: TGTGCCAGCAGCGTAGGCGGGACCCCACCCTACGAGCAGTACTTC. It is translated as CASSVGGTPPYEQYF.

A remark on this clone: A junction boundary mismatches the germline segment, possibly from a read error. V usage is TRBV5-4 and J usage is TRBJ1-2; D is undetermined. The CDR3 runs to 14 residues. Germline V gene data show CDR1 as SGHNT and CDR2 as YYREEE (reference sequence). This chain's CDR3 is CASSLEGRDYGYTF. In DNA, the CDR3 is TGTGCCAGCAGCTTAGAAGGCAGAGACTACGGCTACACCTTC.

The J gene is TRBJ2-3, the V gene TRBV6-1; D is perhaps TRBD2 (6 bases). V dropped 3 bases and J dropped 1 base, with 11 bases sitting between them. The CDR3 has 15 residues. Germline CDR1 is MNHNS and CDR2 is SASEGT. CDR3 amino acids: CASSDHQRGTDTQYF. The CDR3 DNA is TGTGCCAGCAGTGATCACCAGCGGGGCACAGATACGCAGTATTTT.

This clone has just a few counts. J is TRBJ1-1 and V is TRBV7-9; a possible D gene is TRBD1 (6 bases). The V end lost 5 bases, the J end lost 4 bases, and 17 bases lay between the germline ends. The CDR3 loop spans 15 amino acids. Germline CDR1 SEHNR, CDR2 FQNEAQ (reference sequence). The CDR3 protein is CASSHASGGRTEAFF. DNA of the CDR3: TGTGCCAGCAGCCACGCCAGCGGGGGCCGCACTGAAGCTTTCTTT.

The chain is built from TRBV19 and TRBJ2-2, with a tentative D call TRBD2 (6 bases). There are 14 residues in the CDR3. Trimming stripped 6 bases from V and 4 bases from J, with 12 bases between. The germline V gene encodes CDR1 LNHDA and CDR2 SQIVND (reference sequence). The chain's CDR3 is CASRLGGGTGELFF. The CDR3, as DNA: TGTGCCAGTAGGCTGGGGGGAGGCACCGGGGAGCTGTTTTTT.

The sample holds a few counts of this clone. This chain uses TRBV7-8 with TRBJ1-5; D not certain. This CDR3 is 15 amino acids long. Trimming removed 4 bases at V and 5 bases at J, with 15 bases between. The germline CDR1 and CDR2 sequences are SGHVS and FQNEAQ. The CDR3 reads CASSSAAGKDQPQHF. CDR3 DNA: TGTGCCAGCAGCTCAGCAGCGGGAAAGGATCAGCCCCAGCATTTT. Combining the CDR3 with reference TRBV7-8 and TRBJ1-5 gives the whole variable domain GAGVSQSPRYKVAKRGQDVALRCDPISGHVSLFWYQQALGQGPEFLTYFQNEAQLDKSGLPSDRFFAERPEGSVSTLKIQRTQQEDSAVYLCASSSAAGKDQPQHFGDGTRLSIL.

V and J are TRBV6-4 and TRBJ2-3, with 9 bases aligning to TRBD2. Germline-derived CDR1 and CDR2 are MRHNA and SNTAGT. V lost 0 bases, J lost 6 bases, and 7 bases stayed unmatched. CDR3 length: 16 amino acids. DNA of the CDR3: TGTGCCAGCAGTGACTCCCCTAGCGGGGAGGGGGATACGCAGTATTTT. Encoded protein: CASSDSPSGEGDTQYF.

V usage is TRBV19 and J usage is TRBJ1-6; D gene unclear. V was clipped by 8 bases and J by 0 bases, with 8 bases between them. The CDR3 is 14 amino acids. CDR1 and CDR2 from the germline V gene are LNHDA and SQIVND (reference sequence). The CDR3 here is CASESSSYNSPLHF. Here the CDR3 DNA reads TGTGCCAGTGAGTCGAGCTCCTATAATTCACCCCTCCACTTT.

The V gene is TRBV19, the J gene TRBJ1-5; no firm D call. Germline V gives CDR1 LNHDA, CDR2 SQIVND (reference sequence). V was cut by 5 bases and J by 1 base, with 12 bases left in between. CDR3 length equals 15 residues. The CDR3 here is CASSSRQASNQPQHF. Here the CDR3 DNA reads TGTGCCAGTAGTTCCCGCCAGGCGAGCAATCAGCCCCAGCATTTT. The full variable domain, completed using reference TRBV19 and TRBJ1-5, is DGGITQSPKYLFRKEGQNVTLSCEQNLNHDAMYWYRQDPGQGLRLIYYSQIVNDFQKGDIAEGYSVSREKKESFPLTVTSAQKNPTAFYLCASSSRQASNQPQHFGDGTRLSIL.

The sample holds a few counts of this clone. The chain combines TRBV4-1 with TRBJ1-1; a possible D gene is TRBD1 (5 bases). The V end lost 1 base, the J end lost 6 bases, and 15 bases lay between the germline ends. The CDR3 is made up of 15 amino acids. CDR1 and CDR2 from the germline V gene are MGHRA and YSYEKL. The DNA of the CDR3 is TGCGCCAGCAGCCAAGTTAGTATGGAGGGGCCTGAAGCTTTCTTT. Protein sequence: CASSQVSMEGPEAFF.

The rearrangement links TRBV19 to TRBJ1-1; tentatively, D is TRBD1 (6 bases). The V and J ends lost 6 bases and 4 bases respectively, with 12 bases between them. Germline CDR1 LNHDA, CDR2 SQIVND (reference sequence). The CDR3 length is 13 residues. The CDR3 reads CASSWQGSTEAFF. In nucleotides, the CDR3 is TGTGCCAGTAGCTGGCAGGGGAGCACTGAAGCTTTCTTT.

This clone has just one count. The CDR3 DNA is TGTGCCAGTAGTATACTCGCGAGCGATGAAAAACTGTTTTTT. This encodes CASSILASDEKLFF. V usage is TRBV19 and J usage is TRBJ1-4; D ambiguous. The CDR3 extends over 14 amino acids. The germline V gene encodes CDR1 LNHDA and CDR2 SQIVND (reference sequence). The V end was cut by 2 bases, the J end by 6 bases, with 10 bases between.